Shown below are 28 T cell receptor beta chains from a single sample sequenced in a study of cytomegalovirus exposure and HLA in healthy donors. Primers: 60 Vbeta forward and 13 Jbeta reverse. Only in-frame clones appear in the TCRdb table, and some are missing; sequencing was by immunoSEQ multiplex PCR. The sample includes around 100,000 clones, 70% to 80% of them seen just once. Material: PBMCs. All receptors derive from a man aged 45-65 years in good health and CMV-seropositive.

The chain uses TRBV7-2 and TRBJ2-7, with D possibly being TRBD2 (7 bases). This CDR3 has 17 residues. The ends were cut back, 4 bases at V and 3 bases at J, with 22 bases in the middle. CDR1 and CDR2 (germline): SGHTA, FQGNSA. The CDR3 region is CASSSHGGGGGFYEQYF. The CDR3 bases are TGTGCCAGCAGCTCCCACGGCGGGGGCGGGGGTTTCTACGAGCAGTACTTC. Full variable domain (outside the CDR3, taken from reference TRBV7-2 and TRBJ2-7): GAGVSQSPSNKVTEKGKDVELRCDPISGHTALYWYRQSLGQGLEFLIYFQGNSAPDKSGLPSDRFSAERTGGSVSTLTIQRTQQEDSAVYLCASSSHGGGGGFYEQYFGPGTRLTVT.

The chain links TRBV7-9 to TRBJ2-3; a weak D match, TRBD2 (5 bases). CDR1 is SEHNR, CDR2 FQNEAQ, per germline (reference sequence). The CDR3 totals 14 residues. The germline V and J ends were trimmed by 5 bases and 2 bases, with 11 bases remaining between them. CDR3 nucleotides: TGTGCCAGCAGCCGCGGGCAAGTCACAGATACGCAGTATTTT. It is translated as CASSRGQVTDTQYF.

V and J are TRBV5-6 and TRBJ2-3; D possibly corresponds to TRBD2 (6 bases). The CDR3 is 14 amino acids. The V gene lost 4 bases and the J gene lost 4 bases, with 13 bases spanning the gap. Germline CDR1 and CDR2: SGHDT and YYEEEE. The CDR3 here is CASSTGLEADTQYF. The CDR3 DNA is TGTGCCAGCAGCACGGGACTTGAGGCAGATACGCAGTATTTT.

This chain links TRBV10-3 with TRBJ2-1; 12 bases line up with TRBD1. Per the germline V gene, CDR1 is ENHRY and CDR2 is SYGVKD. Trimming cost V 6 bases and J 4 bases; bases outside gene matches: 10. The CDR3 sequence is 17 residues long. Written as DNA, the CDR3 is TGTGCCATCAGCGCTCCGGGACAGGGGGCGGATTACAATGAGCAGTTCTTC. Protein: CAISAPGQGADYNEQFF.

This chain joins TRBV6-6 and TRBJ2-5; possible D gene TRBD2, 5 bases. Trimming took off 10 bases at V and 5 bases at J, with 17 bases between the two ends. CDR3 length: 13 residues. Looked up from germline, CDR1 is MNHNY and CDR2 is SVGAGI (reference sequence). The CDR3 nucleotides are TGTGCCATCTCGGGATTGGACGGGGAGACCCAGTACTTC. This sequence encodes CAISGLDGETQYF.

The J gene is TRBJ2-7, the V gene TRBV6-1; 9 nucleotides agree with TRBD1. CDR1 and CDR2 (germline): MNHNS, SASEGT. The CDR3 runs 14 residues. The trim removed 6 bases at V and 4 bases at J, leaving 7 bases unmatched. The DNA for the CDR3 is TGTGCCAGCAGGGGACAGGGTCGAATTTACGAGCAGTACTTC. This translates into CASRGQGRIYEQYF.

The rearrangement links TRBV7-3 to TRBJ2-7; no clear D. Germline-derived CDR1 and CDR2 are SGHTA and FQGTGA. The CDR3 runs to 13 residues. Deletions cut 2 bases from V and 6 bases from J, with 11 bases between. CDR3 coding DNA: TGTGCCAGCAGCTTATTGCCTCGCGGCGAGCAGTACTTC. Encoded protein: CASSLLPRGEQYF.

This clone was counted many times. The J gene is TRBJ1-2, the V gene TRBV2; a possible D gene is TRBD1 (5 bases). V lost 8 bases and J lost 7, with 14 bases in between. The CDR3 loop spans 12 amino acids. Germline CDR1 and CDR2: SNHLY and FYNNEI. The CDR3 sequence is CASSSRVGGYTF. CDR3 bases: TGTGCCAGCTCTTCCAGGGTTGGTGGCTACACCTTC.

The V call is TRBV18, the J call TRBJ1-1; 7 bases align to TRBD1. Germline CDR1 KGHSH, CDR2 LQKENI. This CDR3 contains 15 residues. V was clipped by 3 bases and J by 4 bases; unmatched bases: 8. CDR3 coding DNA: TGTGCCAGCTCACCGCGACAGGGAGGAACCACTGAAGCTTTCTTT. This codes for CASSPRQGGTTEAFF.

This chain connects TRBV5-1 to TRBJ2-7; the D gene is possibly TRBD2 (6 bases). V lost 0 bases, J lost 8 bases, and 24 bases lay in between. The CDR3 is 17 residues long. Germline V CDR1 and CDR2: SGHRS, YFSETQ. CDR3 in DNA: TGCGCCAGCAGCTTGGCTTTAGGAAGGGACTGTGTAGCTCAGCAGTACTTC. Its protein is CASSLALGRDCVAQQYF.

This clone showed up just a few times. This chain joins TRBV5-1 and TRBJ2-5, with 12 bases that match TRBD1. Losses at the gene ends were 0 bases for V and 9 bases for J; bases not matched to a gene: 12. The CDR3 extends over 17 amino acids. The germline V gene encodes CDR1 SGHRS and CDR2 YFSETQ. The CDR3 nucleotides read TGCGCCAGCAGCTTGGAGAGCCCGGGACAGGGGGCCGGGGCCCAGTACTTC. It codes for CASSLESPGQGAGAQYF.

The chain employs TRBV5-4 and TRBJ2-7; D perhaps matches TRBD2 (7 bases). The CDR3 is made up of 13 amino acids. The V gene's germline CDR1 is SGHNT and CDR2 YYREEE (reference sequence). V was trimmed by 2 bases and J by 5 bases, leaving 11 bases between them. The CDR3 region has the DNA TGTGCCAGCAGCTTTGGGGGGGCCAACGAGCAGTACTTC. This codes for CASSFGGANEQYF.

This clone was seen a handful of times. The chain recombines TRBV6-4 with TRBJ1-2; 7 bases agree with TRBD1. After removal of 6 bases from V and 4 bases from J, the junction contained 8 bases not matched to a gene. This CDR3 has 14 residues. Looked up from germline, CDR1 is MRHNA and CDR2 is SNTAGT. The CDR3 region is CASRRDSDGYGYTF. CDR3 coding DNA: TGTGCCAGCAGACGGGACAGCGATGGCTATGGCTACACCTTC.

The chain employs TRBV6-6 and TRBJ2-2; D possibly corresponds to TRBD1 (5 bases). Looked up from germline, CDR1 is MNHNY and CDR2 is SVGAGI (reference sequence). CDR3 size: 15 residues. V was clipped by 6 bases and J by 4 bases, with 15 bases between them. The CDR3 protein is CASSPDTRGTGELFF. The CDR3 DNA follows: TGTGCCAGCAGCCCGGACACGCGAGGCACCGGGGAGCTGTTTTTT.

V gene TRBV19 combines with J gene TRBJ2-7, with D maybe TRBD1 (6 bases). The ends were cut back, 4 bases at V and 0 bases at J, with 13 bases in the middle. The CDR3 extends over 15 amino acids. Germline CDR1 is LNHDA and CDR2 is SQIVND (reference sequence). In DNA, the CDR3 is TGTGCCAGTAGTACCACACAGGGTAGCTCCTACGAGCAGTACTTC. Residues: CASSTTQGSSYEQYF.

The rearrangement uses TRBV13 and TRBJ1-3; no clear D. V was pared by 5 bases and J by 6 bases, with 14 bases between. CDR1 and CDR2 from the germline V gene are PRHDT and FYEKMQ (reference sequence). The CDR3 runs to 14 residues. The CDR3 sequence is CASSPRGAENTIYF. CDR3 nucleotide sequence: TGTGCCAGCAGCCCCCGAGGAGCGGAAAACACCATATATTTT.

This chain uses TRBV11-2 with TRBJ1-6, with D maybe TRBD1 (5 bases). The CDR3 loop spans 15 amino acids. Per the germline V gene, CDR1 is SGHAT and CDR2 is FQNNGV. Trimming stripped 3 bases from V and 5 bases from J, with 11 bases between. Here the CDR3 reads CASSLEGRNNSPLHF. Here the CDR3 DNA reads TGTGCCAGCAGCTTGGAGGGACGGAATAATTCACCCCTCCACTTT.

This clone has just one count. This chain uses TRBV12-5 with TRBJ1-5, with no clear D. The germline gives CDR1 LGHNT, CDR2 FRNRAP. V gave up 7 bases and J gave up 1 base, with 11 bases separating them. CDR3 length: 14 residues. DNA of the CDR3: TGTGCTAGTGCCTATGGGAGGAGCAATCAGCCCCAGCATTTT. It codes for CASAYGRSNQPQHF.

This clone was found a few times. The genes are TRBV6-1 and TRBJ1-1; TRBD1 aligns across 7 bases. The junction had 7 bases not matched to a gene; V was cut back by 5 bases and J by 4 bases. The germline CDR1 and CDR2 sequences are MNHNS and SASEGT. This CDR3 contains 14 residues. CDR3 bases: TGTGCCAGCAGTCTTACAGGGGCGAGCACTGAAGCTTTCTTT. Amino acids: CASSLTGASTEAFF.

Worth noting for this clone: The sample holds other DNA sequences that translate to the same CDR3. V usage is TRBV12-5 and J usage is TRBJ1-2; D not certain. The CDR3 is made up of 12 amino acids. V gave up 4 bases and J gave up 0 bases, with 3 bases separating them. Germline CDR1 is LGHNT and CDR2 is FRNRAP. CDR3 residues: CASGYSNYGYTF. The CDR3, as DNA: TGTGCTAGTGGTTACTCTAACTATGGCTACACCTTC. Using reference TRBV12-5 and TRBJ1-2 for the parts outside the CDR3, the full variable domain is DARVTQTPRHKVTEMGQEVTMRCQPILGHNTVFWYRQTMMQGLELLAYFRNRAPLDDSGMPKDRFSAEMPDATLATLKIQPSEPRDSAVYFCASGYSNYGYTFGSGTRLTVV.

The chain recombines TRBV29-1 with TRBJ1-3; 7 nucleotides align to TRBD1. Trimming removed 7 bases from V and 2 bases from J; junction bases left unmatched: 11. The CDR3 extends over 15 amino acids. Germline V gene sequence: CDR1 SQVTM, CDR2 ANQGSEA. For the CDR3, the DNA is TGCAGCGCGTTGACAGGGTCCCCGGCTGGAAACACCATATATTTT. Protein sequence: CSALTGSPAGNTIYF.

This clone was counted once. CDR3 residues: CASSPSSIYNEQFF. The CDR3 DNA reads as TGTGCCAGCTCACCAAGTTCTATCTACAATGAGCAGTTCTTC. The rearrangement links TRBV18 to TRBJ2-1, with D unresolved. Trimming left V 2 bases short and J 3 bases short, with 8 bases between. CDR3 size: 14 residues. Germline lookup yields CDR1 KGHSH and CDR2 LQKENI.

This chain uses TRBV9 with TRBJ2-1, with D perhaps TRBD2 (5 bases). Germline CDR1 reads SGDLS; CDR2 reads YYNGEE. Trimming stripped 3 bases from V and 6 bases from J, with 13 bases between. The CDR3 is made up of 14 amino acids. CDR3 loop: CASSAWTGSNEQFF. In DNA form, the CDR3 reads TGTGCCAGCAGCGCTTGGACTGGCTCCAATGAGCAGTTCTTC.

The chain uses TRBV2 and TRBJ2-7; tentatively, D is TRBD1 (5 bases). In germline, CDR1 is SNHLY, CDR2 FYNNEI. Trimming left V 7 bases short and J 0 bases short, with 13 bases between. The CDR3 loop spans 14 amino acids. As DNA, the CDR3 is TGTGCCAGCACCCTGGGTAGGGGCTCCTACGAGCAGTACTTC. Translation gives CASTLGRGSYEQYF.

The V call is TRBV18, the J call TRBJ2-2; D perhaps matches TRBD1 (6 bases). The CDR3 is 16 residues long. Trimming stripped 3 bases from V and 1 base from J, with 12 bases between. Germline V gives CDR1 KGHSH, CDR2 LQKENI. The CDR3 sequence: CASSPAQGLNTGELFF. CDR3 nucleotides: TGTGCCAGCTCACCTGCGCAGGGGTTGAACACCGGGGAGCTGTTTTTT.

The chain joins TRBV28 to TRBJ1-5, with 9 bases matching TRBD1. Germline lookup yields CDR1 MDHEN and CDR2 SYDVKM. J was trimmed by 5 bases and V by 4 bases; bases with no gene match: 3. The CDR3 consists of 14 residues. This chain's CDR3 is CASSSGQGDQPQHF. CDR3 DNA: TGTGCCAGCAGTTCGGGACAGGGAGATCAGCCCCAGCATTTT.

This clone was seen only once. J is TRBJ2-3 and V is TRBV21-1; TRBD2, as called in the table, went unchecked against the DNA. TRBV21-1 is assigned pseudogene status. This CDR3 is built from 17 residues. The CDR3 coding sequence is TGTGCCAGCAGCTCCCGGTGGGGCGGGACTAGCACAGATACGCAGTATTTT. Protein: CASSSRWGGTSTDTQYF.

The table lists this clone with a few counts. V and J are TRBV2 and TRBJ1-5; 10 nucleotides align to TRBD1. CDR1 and CDR2 from the germline V gene are SNHLY and FYNNEI. The V segment lost 4 bases and the J segment 6 bases; nucleotides outside the gene matches: 3. The CDR3 covers 14 residues. The CDR3 DNA follows: TGTGCCAGCAGTGGAGGACAGGGGGGTCAGCCCCAGCATTTT. This gives the protein CASSGGQGGQPQHF.